This TCR beta chain originates from a study of blood T cells in healthy people across ages. A second PCR, run for roughly 7 to 12 cycles, used a sample-barcoded 5' primer plus a J-beta primer mix. TCRdb re-analysed the 5' RACE reads in MiXCR, keeping a single row per CDR3 protein. The table has roughly 800,000 distinct CDR3 sequences, 30% to 45% seen once. The source material was blood. This clonotype was obtained from a man younger than 35 in good health.

DNA of the CDR3: TGTGCCAGCAGACCGACTCGCGGGGGCCGATATAATTCACCCCTCCACTTT. Its translation: CASRPTRGGRYNSPLHF. The J gene is TRBJ1-6, the V gene TRBV28; tentative D call: TRBD1 (6 bases). The germline gives CDR1 MDHEN, CDR2 SYDVKM. The CDR3 length is 17 residues. Trimming left V 6 bases short and J 4 bases short, with 19 bases between.